The 13 T cell receptor beta chains below come from one sample, sequenced in a study of T cell responses to AZD1222 COVID-19 vaccine. Profiling relied on immunoSEQ multiplex PCR, and the TCRdb table lists in-frame clones only, not all of them. The table shows some 150,000 clones, with more than 75% occurring only once. The sample in question was peripheral blood, obtained on day 0 of AZD1222 vaccination. These receptors all come from an adult in good health.

V and J are TRBV27 and TRBJ1-6, with unresolved D. The CDR3 is 14 residues long. The germline V gene has CDR1 MNHEY and CDR2 SMNVEV (reference sequence). The germline V and J ends were trimmed by 4 bases and 7 bases, with 11 bases remaining between them. In DNA form, the CDR3 reads TGTGCCAGCAGTTCCCTCAAAGCAAATTCACCCCTCCACTTT. It yields the protein CASSSLKANSPLHF.

J is TRBJ1-2 and V is TRBV7-9; D remains ambiguous. Trimming shortened V by 1 base and J by 3 bases, and 6 bases separated the two germline ends. The CDR3 loop spans 13 amino acids. CDR1 and CDR2 (germline): SEHNR, FQNEAQ (reference sequence). The CDR3 DNA follows: TGTGCCAGCAGCTTAGACAGCTACTATGGCTACACCTTC. It yields the protein CASSLDSYYGYTF. Variable domain in full (rest from reference TRBV7-9 and TRBJ1-2): DTGVSQNPRHKITKRGQNVTFRCDPISEHNRLYWYRQTLGQGPEFLTYFQNEAQLEKSRLLSDRFSAERPKGSFSTLEIQRTEQGDSAMYLCASSLDSYYGYTFGSGTRLTVV.

The J gene is TRBJ2-1, the V gene TRBV29-1; a possible D gene is TRBD1 (5 bases). The CDR3 has 10 residues. The germline CDR1 and CDR2 sequences are SQVTM and ANQGSEA. V was cut by 0 bases and J by 16 bases, with 10 bases left in between. The CDR3 loop reads CSVEEAGHFF. The CDR3 region has the DNA TGCAGCGTTGAAGAGGCAGGGCACTTCTTC.

V and J are TRBV5-1 and TRBJ1-5; 9 positions agree with TRBD1. The CDR3 loop spans 15 amino acids. The J segment lost 8 bases and the V segment lost 0 bases, leaving 6 bases of the junction unmatched. Germline values: CDR1 SGHRS, CDR2 YFSETQ. The CDR3, as DNA: TGCGCCAGCAGCTTGGAGGGACAGGGAATTGAGCCCCAGCATTTT. It encodes CASSLEGQGIEPQHF. Full variable domain (outside the CDR3, taken from reference TRBV5-1 and TRBJ1-5): KAGVTQTPRYLIKTRGQQVTLSCSPISGHRSVSWYQQTPGQGLQFLFEYFSETQRNKGNFPGRFSGRQFSNSRSEMNVSTLELGDSALYLCASSLEGQGIEPQHFGDGTRLSIL.

V gene TRBV10-1 combines with J gene TRBJ1-6, with 9 bases lining up with TRBD1. Germline loops: CDR1 WNHNN, CDR2 SYGVQD (reference sequence). The CDR3 runs to 18 residues. V lost 11 bases and J lost 7; bases outside the gene matches: 21. The CDR3 protein is CAGWVAAGQGSGNSPLHF. CDR3 DNA sequence: TGCGCCGGATGGGTCGCGGCGGGACAGGGCTCGGGGAATTCACCCCTCCACTTT.

This chain connects TRBV5-6 to TRBJ1-4; 7 bases fit TRBD1. This CDR3 spans 15 amino acids. Germline CDR1 SGHDT, CDR2 YYEEEE. With V trimmed by 4 bases and J by 4 bases, 7 bases remained unmatched. CDR3 sequence: CASSPYRGGNEKLFF. CDR3 sequence (DNA): TGTGCCAGCAGCCCCTACAGGGGCGGTAATGAAAAACTGTTTTTT. Drawing the rest from reference TRBV5-6 and TRBJ1-4, the complete variable domain is DAGVTQSPTHLIKTRGQQVTLRCSPKSGHDTVSWYQQALGQGPQFIFQYYEEEERQRGNFPDRFSGHQFPNYSSELNVNALLLGDSALYLCASSPYRGGNEKLFFGSGTQLSVL.

This clone was recorded only once. The rearrangement links TRBV6-4 to TRBJ2-1; weak D call: TRBD1 (5 bases). V was shortened by 5 bases and J by 2 bases, with 10 bases between the two germline ends. The germline CDR1 and CDR2 sequences are MRHNA and SNTAGT. The CDR3 is made up of 14 amino acids. The CDR3 coding sequence is TGTGCCAGCAGTCGCGAAGGGGCCTACAATGAGCAGTTCTTC. Its translation is CASSREGAYNEQFF.

This sequence joins TRBV5-8 and TRBJ2-7; D gene ambiguous. The CDR3 totals 12 residues. V was pared by 4 bases and J by 4 bases, with 9 bases between. The germline gives CDR1 SGHTS, CDR2 YDEGEE. CDR3 sequence: CASSPRRYEQYF. CDR3 sequence (DNA): TGTGCCAGCAGCCCACGGAGATACGAGCAGTACTTC.

This chain links TRBV28 with TRBJ1-2; D may be TRBD1 (5 bases). V was pared by 3 bases and J by 13 bases, with 15 bases between. The CDR3 contains 12 residues. Per germline, CDR1 MDHEN and CDR2 SYDVKM. CDR3 in DNA: TGTGCCAGCAGTTTCCAAGGGACCGACTTCACCTTC. This encodes CASSFQGTDFTF.

This chain joins TRBV29-1 and TRBJ2-5; D remains ambiguous. V was clipped by 4 bases and J by 0 bases, with 12 bases between them. CDR1 and CDR2 from the germline V gene are SQVTM and ANQGSEA. The CDR3 has 14 residues. The chain's CDR3 is CSVAPLTDQETQYF. Here the CDR3 DNA reads TGCAGCGTTGCGCCACTTACAGACCAAGAGACCCAGTACTTC.

The chain employs TRBV3-1 (or the pseudogene TRBV3-2) and TRBJ1-2; a possible D gene is TRBD1 (5 bases). In germline, CDR1 is LGHDT, CDR2 YNNKEL (reference sequence). V dropped 0 bases and J dropped 7 bases, with 18 bases sitting between them. This CDR3 spans 16 amino acids. The CDR3 DNA reads as TGTGCCAGCAGCCAAGATAGGTCAGCAGGGTCGGGTGGCTACACCTTC. Translation: CASSQDRSAGSGGYTF.

This chain links TRBV20-1 with TRBJ1-5, with a tentative D call TRBD1 (6 bases). The CDR3 is made up of 15 amino acids. Germline V gene lookup returns CDR1 DFQATT and CDR2 SNEGSKA (reference sequence). V was cut by 3 bases and J by 2 bases, with 14 bases left in between. The CDR3 sequence: CSASAGGAGNQPQHF. The CDR3 DNA sequence: TGCAGTGCTAGTGCTGGGGGCGCGGGCAATCAGCCCCAGCATTTT.

The chain carries TRBV10-1 and TRBJ2-2, with TRBD1 identical over 8 bases. Germline assignment: CDR1 WNHNN and CDR2 SYGVQD (reference sequence). The V gene end was trimmed by 6 bases and the J gene end by 4 bases; junction bases not matched to a gene: 13. This CDR3 has 17 amino acids. The CDR3 bases are TGCGCCAGCAGGCAGGGGGCGACGCACCCAAGCACCGGGGAGCTGTTTTTT. It specifies CASRQGATHPSTGELFF.